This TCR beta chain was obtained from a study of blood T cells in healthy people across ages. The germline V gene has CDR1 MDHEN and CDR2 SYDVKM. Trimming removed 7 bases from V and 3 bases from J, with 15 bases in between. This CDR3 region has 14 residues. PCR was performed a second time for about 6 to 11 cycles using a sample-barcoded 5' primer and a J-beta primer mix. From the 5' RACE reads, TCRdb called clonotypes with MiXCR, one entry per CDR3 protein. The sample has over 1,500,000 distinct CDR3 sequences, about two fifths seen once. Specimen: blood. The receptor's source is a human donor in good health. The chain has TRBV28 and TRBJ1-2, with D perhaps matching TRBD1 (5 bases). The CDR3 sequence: CASNSPGHDYGYTF. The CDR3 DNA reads TGTGCCAGCAACTCACCCGGACATGACTATGGCTACACCTTC.